The rows below give T cell receptor beta chains drawn from one sample of a study of T-cell memory formation after mild COVID-19. TCRdb re-analysed the 5' RACE reads in MiXCR, keeping a single row per CDR3 protein. This sample yields roughly 450,000 distinct CDR3 sequences, of which around 17% are seen a single time; around a fifth belongs to the top ten. Sequences were obtained from PBMCs or a T cell subset sorted from them (not recorded which). These receptors were taken from a man between 18 and 29 years old who had mild COVID-19 (a few samples of this study predate the infection). Cell type and time point are not known. Each CDR3 is given with its conserved first and last residue. Fields, in order: clone size, J gene, V gene, D gene, CDR3 DNA, CDR3 protein. The D gene is left open where the match is weak. Not every row has a clone size; where given, it reads once, few, many or a size class.

abundance: NA; j_gene: TRBJ1-2; v_gene: TRBV12-3/TRBV12-4; d_gene: NA; CDR3nt: TGTGCCAGCAGTTTCCGACCGCCCTATGGCTACACCTTC; CDR3aa: CASSFRPPYGYTF
abundance: NA; j_gene: TRBJ1-1; v_gene: TRBV5-1; d_gene: NA; CDR3nt: TGCGCCAGCAAAGCGCGGTGGGACACTGAAGCTTTCTTT; CDR3aa: CASKARWDTEAFF
abundance: many; j_gene: TRBJ2-1; v_gene: TRBV24-1; d_gene: TRBD2; CDR3nt: TGTGCCACCAGTGATCCTCGCGCGGGGGGGCGCTACAATGAGCAGTTCTTC; CDR3aa: CATSDPRAGGRYNEQFF
abundance: few; j_gene: TRBJ2-5; v_gene: TRBV7-2; d_gene: TRBD2; CDR3nt: TGTGCCAGCAGCCGGATGACTAGCGGGGGGACAGAGACCCAGTACTTC; CDR3aa: CASSRMTSGGTETQYF
abundance: NA; j_gene: TRBJ2-3; v_gene: TRBV12-3/TRBV12-4; d_gene: TRBD2; CDR3nt: TGTGCCAGCAGTTTATTAGCGGGGGTCACAGATACGCAGTATTTT; CDR3aa: CASSLLAGVTDTQYF
abundance: NA; j_gene: TRBJ1-2; v_gene: TRBV18; d_gene: NA; CDR3nt: TGTGCCAGCTCGCCCGGACAGAATAATAACTATGGCTACACCTTC; CDR3aa: CASSPGQNNNYGYTF
abundance: few; j_gene: TRBJ1-5; v_gene: TRBV29-1; d_gene: NA; CDR3nt: TGCAGCGTTGAAGAAGGGGGGAAGCCCCAGCATTTT; CDR3aa: CSVEEGGKPQHF
abundance: NA; j_gene: TRBJ2-5; v_gene: TRBV5-5; d_gene: TRBD1; CDR3nt: TGTGCCAGCAGCTTGGGATTGACAGGGCTCAAGACCCAGTACTTC; CDR3aa: CASSLGLTGLKTQYF
abundance: few; j_gene: TRBJ2-1; v_gene: TRBV5-1; d_gene: NA; CDR3nt: TGCGCCAGCAGCTTGTATTTGGCAGAGACTTACAATGAGCAGTTCTTC; CDR3aa: CASSLYLAETYNEQFF
abundance: NA; j_gene: TRBJ2-7; v_gene: TRBV20-1; d_gene: NA; CDR3nt: TGCAGTGCTGGAGAGCCGGGGAGCTCCTACGAGCAGTACTTC; CDR3aa: CSAGEPGSSYEQYF
abundance: few; j_gene: TRBJ1-2; v_gene: TRBV15; d_gene: NA; CDR3nt: TGTGCCACCAGCAGAGATGTAATCGATACGGGGGACGGCTACACCTTC; CDR3aa: CATSRDVIDTGDGYTF
abundance: NA; j_gene: TRBJ2-7; v_gene: TRBV4-1; d_gene: NA; CDR3nt: TGCGCCAGCAGCCAAGACCAGATCTACGAGCAGTACTTC; CDR3aa: CASSQDQIYEQYF
abundance: few; j_gene: TRBJ2-1; v_gene: TRBV5-4; d_gene: NA; CDR3nt: TGTGCCAGCAGCTTTGAGGGCGGGGGCCCCTCGGCTGAGCAGTTCTTC; CDR3aa: CASSFEGGGPSAEQFF
abundance: NA; j_gene: TRBJ2-1; v_gene: TRBV20-1; d_gene: NA; CDR3nt: TGCAGTGCGAACACCCCGGGACGGCTCTACAATGAGCAGTTCTTC; CDR3aa: CSANTPGRLYNEQFF
abundance: NA; j_gene: TRBJ2-1; v_gene: TRBV9; d_gene: NA; CDR3nt: TGTGCCAGCAGCACTCAAGGGGGACTGACGTTCGGTGAGCAGTTCTTC; CDR3aa: CASSTQGGLTFGEQFF
abundance: many; j_gene: TRBJ2-2; v_gene: TRBV7-2; d_gene: NA; CDR3nt: TGTGCCAGCAGTTCGAGCACCGGGGAGCTGTTTTTT; CDR3aa: CASSSSTGELFF
abundance: NA; j_gene: TRBJ2-4; v_gene: TRBV27; d_gene: NA; CDR3nt: TGTGCCAGCAGCGCCGGGACATTCATAGGAACTCAGTACTTC; CDR3aa: CASSAGTFIGTQYF
abundance: many; j_gene: TRBJ2-5; v_gene: TRBV4-1; d_gene: TRBD2; CDR3nt: TGCGCCAGCAGCCTGGGAGCGGGGGAGGGCCAAGAGACCCAGTACTTC; CDR3aa: CASSLGAGEGQETQYF
abundance: NA; j_gene: TRBJ2-3; v_gene: TRBV15; d_gene: NA; CDR3nt: TGTGCCACCAGCAGAGGGGACCGCGGGGCGGGCACAGATACGCAGTATTTT; CDR3aa: CATSRGDRGAGTDTQYF
abundance: few; j_gene: TRBJ2-7; v_gene: TRBV11-2; d_gene: TRBD2; CDR3nt: TGTGCCAGCACCCCATGGACTAGCGGGGGGGCTGGATCCAGCGAGCAGTACTTC; CDR3aa: CASTPWTSGGAGSSEQYF
abundance: NA; j_gene: TRBJ2-1; v_gene: TRBV12-3/TRBV12-4; d_gene: TRBD2; CDR3nt: TGTGCCAGCCGGCTAGCGGGGACTGAGCAGTTCTTC; CDR3aa: CASRLAGTEQFF
abundance: few; j_gene: TRBJ1-1; v_gene: TRBV5-6; d_gene: NA; CDR3nt: TGTGCCAGCAGCTTACCCCGGGAGGTTACTGAAGCTTTCTTT; CDR3aa: CASSLPREVTEAFF
abundance: few; j_gene: TRBJ2-5; v_gene: TRBV10-3; d_gene: TRBD2; CDR3nt: TGTGCCATCAGCGGTAGCGGGGTTCTAGGAGAGACCCAGTACTTC; CDR3aa: CAISGSGVLGETQYF
abundance: few; j_gene: TRBJ2-3; v_gene: TRBV4-3; d_gene: TRBD2; CDR3nt: TGCGCCAGCAGCCAAGGAGCGGGGGGGCAGTCTGATACGCAGTATTTT; CDR3aa: CASSQGAGGQSDTQYF
abundance: NA; j_gene: TRBJ2-1; v_gene: TRBV6-5; d_gene: TRBD2; CDR3nt: TGTGCCAGCAGGCCAGGGAAGCGGGGGGAGCAGTTCTTC; CDR3aa: CASRPGKRGEQFF
abundance: NA; j_gene: TRBJ2-6; v_gene: TRBV12-3/TRBV12-4; d_gene: NA; CDR3nt: TGTGCCAGCAGCAGGTCCGTCTCTGGGGCCAACGTCCTGACTTTC; CDR3aa: CASSRSVSGANVLTF
abundance: NA; j_gene: TRBJ2-7; v_gene: TRBV2; d_gene: TRBD1; CDR3nt: TGTGCCAGCCCTCGACAGGGGCGTCCGTACGAGCAGTACTTC; CDR3aa: CASPRQGRPYEQYF
abundance: NA; j_gene: TRBJ2-5; v_gene: TRBV29-1; d_gene: NA; CDR3nt: TGCAGCGTTGGAGGACAGCAACAAGAGACCCAGTACTTC; CDR3aa: CSVGGQQQETQYF
abundance: NA; j_gene: TRBJ2-3; v_gene: TRBV7-2; d_gene: TRBD2; CDR3nt: TGTGCCAGCAGCTTCGGGACTATGAGGACAGATACGCAGTATTTT; CDR3aa: CASSFGTMRTDTQYF
abundance: few; j_gene: TRBJ1-1; v_gene: TRBV6-6; d_gene: NA; CDR3nt: TGTGCCAGCAGCTCCCCCGCCCAGAACACTGAAGCTTTCTTT; CDR3aa: CASSSPAQNTEAFF